The 32 T cell receptor beta chains below all came from one sample that was sequenced in a study of tumor-infiltrating lymphocytes in primary liver carcinoma. DNA and RNA were both co-extracted from approximately 20-30 mg of bulk tissue that had not been sorted. The researchers produced TCR beta cDNA from 500 to 550 ng total RNA with a constant-region primer. Construction of TCR beta libraries relied on three successive nested multiplex PCR rounds employing slightly modified ARM-PCR. A C-beta reverse primer was combined with TRBV1-TRBV30 forward primers in the first two PCR rounds, and each round had around 10 cycles. One entry per CDR3 protein results from TCRdb running MiXCR on the multiplex PCR reads. The repertoire consists of 80,000 or so distinct CDR3 sequences, with around 75% occurring once and the leading ten covering roughly 15%. Sequencing input: liver tumor tissue from sampling region 4. Subset here: tumor region T4, right-lateral pole. Receptor source: a woman aged 55-69 years with primary liver carcinoma and hepatitis B virus infection.

This clonotype was detected only once. This chain joins TRBV5-6 and TRBJ2-3; 8 nucleotides line up with TRBD2. The J segment lost 7 bases and the V segment lost 4 bases, leaving 14 bases of the junction unmatched. CDR1 and CDR2 (germline): SGHDT, YYEEEE. CDR3 length equals 16 residues. CDR3 sequence reads: CASSLKGSGTPNTQYF. DNA for the CDR3: TGTGCCAGCAGCCTGAAGGGTAGCGGGACCCCAAATACGCAGTATTTT.

This clonotype was observed at least ten times. V usage is TRBV6-6 and J usage is TRBJ1-1; D uncertain. The V gene's germline CDR1 is MNHNY and CDR2 SVGAGI (reference sequence). Trimming cost V 2 bases and J 5 bases, with 6 bases left between them. The CDR3 is 12 amino acids. The CDR3 region is CASSYGDTEAFF. The CDR3 DNA reads TGTGCCAGCAGTTACGGGGATACTGAAGCTTTCTTT.

The V and J genes are TRBV11-3 and TRBJ1-3; D unresolved. The V gene lost 6 bases and the J gene lost 2 bases, with 14 bases spanning the gap. The CDR3 has 15 amino acids. Germline V CDR1 and CDR2: SGHNT, YENEEA. CDR3 loop: CASSLQRPPGNTIYF. DNA of the CDR3: TGTGCCAGCAGTTTACAGAGGCCCCCTGGAAACACCATATATTTT.

In the case of this clonotype: At one boundary the junction diverges from the germline segment, which might be a read error. This chain joins TRBV6-2 or TRBV6-3 and TRBJ2-5; 7 bases map to TRBD2. The CDR3 contains 14 residues. Germline V gene data show CDR1 as MNHEY and CDR2 as SVGEGT. The CDR3 region is CPSSYGLGAETQYF. CDR3 coding DNA: TGTCCCAGTAGTTACGGACTAGGGGCAGAGACCCAGTACTTC.

The chain has TRBV28 and TRBJ1-2; maybe TRBD1 (5 bases). Trimming stripped 4 bases from V and 4 bases from J, with 13 bases between. This CDR3 is built from 14 residues. Germline assignment: CDR1 MDHEN and CDR2 SYDVKM. CDR3 DNA: TGTGCCAGCAGTTGGGACGGGCCGCCCTATGGCTACACCTTC. Translating it yields CASSWDGPPYGYTF.

This clonotype was seen once. A much more abundant neighbour one base away suggests this may be a read error. This rearrangement joins TRBV4-2 to TRBJ2-5, with D possibly TRBD1 on 5 matching bases. The CDR3 runs to 15 residues. The germline gives CDR1 LGHNA, CDR2 YNFKEQ. The CDR3 loop is CASSQERGGQETRYF. DNA for the CDR3: TGTGCCAGCAGCCAAGAAAGGGGCGGTCAAGAGACCCGGTACTTC.

This clonotype was observed at least ten times. The V and J genes are TRBV6-2 or TRBV6-3 and TRBJ2-3; D call uncertain. CDR1 is MNHEY, CDR2 SVGEGT, per germline. V was clipped by 6 bases and J by 5 bases, with 9 bases between them. This CDR3 has 12 residues. The CDR3 DNA reads TGTGCCAGCAGCAATACTGTAGATACGCAGTATTTT. Amino acids: CASSNTVDTQYF.

Details on this clonotype: One base away lies a much larger clone, so this may be a sequencing read error. The rearrangement uses TRBV7-9 and TRBJ2-2; TRBD2 matches 8 bases. This CDR3 spans 15 amino acids. V was pared by 6 bases and J by 7 bases, with 10 bases of the junction left unmatched. CDR1 is SEHNR and CDR2 is FQNEAQ in the germline V gene (reference sequence). In DNA form, the CDR3 reads TGTGCCAGCAGACCCGGACTAGCTGGGATCGGGGAGCTGTTTTTT. It yields the protein CASRPGLAGIGELFF.

This clonotype was detected a few times. Just one base apart from a much larger clone, this may be a read error. The rearrangement uses TRBV20-1 and TRBJ1-6; no reliable D call. CDR1 is DFQATT and CDR2 is SNEGSKA in the germline V gene (reference sequence). This CDR3 has 13 residues. V lost 3 bases and J lost 8, with 11 bases in between. CDR3: CSASLSPHSPLHF. The CDR3 region has the DNA TGCAGTGCTAGTCTATCCCCTCATTCACCCCTCCACTTT.

About this clonotype: This clone may be a read error of a much larger clone one base away. V gene TRBV5-4 combines with J gene TRBJ2-3, with unresolved D. Looked up from germline, CDR1 is SGHNT and CDR2 is YYREEE (reference sequence). Trimming left V 1 base short and J 2 bases short, with 11 bases between. This CDR3 has 15 amino acids. The CDR3 DNA reads as TGTGCCAGCAGCTTGTACAGTAAATCCACAGATACGCAGTATTTT. This sequence encodes CASSLYSKSTDTQYF.

On this clonotype: In this CDR3 the conserved last residue, phenylalanine or tryptophan, is missing, so a read error is likely. The rearrangement joins TRBV29-1 to TRBJ2-1; no clear D. The CDR3 contains 14 residues. Germline V gene sequence: CDR1 SQVTM, CDR2 ANQGSEA. This CDR3 is CRVDLESRENEQFL. The CDR3 coding sequence is TGCCGCGTTGACCTGGAAAGTAGGGAAAATGAGCAGTTCCTC.

The chain has TRBV29-1 and TRBJ2-4; 11 bases align to TRBD2. The trim removed 3 bases at V and 16 bases at J, leaving 11 bases unmatched. Germline V gives CDR1 SQVTM, CDR2 ANQGSEA. This CDR3 contains 13 residues. CDR3 sequence: CSVEGTSGNIPYF. In nucleotides, the CDR3 is TGCAGCGTTGAGGGGACTAGCGGAAACATTCCATACTTC.

This chain connects TRBV18 to TRBJ2-1; D may be TRBD1 or TRBD2 (6 bases each). V shed 4 bases and J shed 4 bases, with 17 bases lying between them. The germline V gene has CDR1 KGHSH and CDR2 LQKENI. The CDR3 is made up of 16 amino acids. The CDR3: CASSLRGQVYYNEQFF. The CDR3 DNA reads TGTGCCAGCTCACTTCGGGGGCAGGTCTATTACAATGAGCAGTTCTTC.

This clonotype was seen repeatedly, ten times or more. The genes are TRBV7-8 and TRBJ1-5; 7 bases map to TRBD1. Germline lookup yields CDR1 SGHVS and CDR2 FQNEAQ. The CDR3 consists of 16 residues. Losses at the gene ends were 0 bases for V and 2 bases for J; bases not matched to a gene: 4. In DNA form, the CDR3 reads TGTGCCAGCAGCTTAGCGTACAGGGGAGGCAATCAGCCCCAGCATTTT. This codes for CASSLAYRGGNQPQHF.

This clonotype came up a few times. V and J are TRBV20-1 and TRBJ2-7, with a tentative D call TRBD1 (6 bases). Trimming cost V 3 bases and J 2 bases, with 8 bases left between them. CDR1 is DFQATT, CDR2 SNEGSKA, per germline (reference sequence). There are 12 residues in the CDR3. The DNA of the CDR3 is TGCAGTGCTAGGGGGGCGGCCTACGAGCAGTACTTC. Amino acids: CSARGAAYEQYF.

As for this clonotype: At one end the junction does not follow the germline gene, possibly because of a read error. This chain connects TRBV11-2 to TRBJ2-7; 8 bases are shared with TRBD2. CDR1 is SGHAT, CDR2 FQNNGV, per germline. This CDR3 has 17 residues. Here the CDR3 reads CANSPDFPREGSYEKYF. Here the CDR3 DNA reads TGTGCCAACAGCCCCGACTTCCCTCGGGAGGGCTCCTACGAGAAGTACTTC.

As to this clonotype: Germline and junction disagree at one end, which may indicate a read error. V gene TRBV11-2 combines with J gene TRBJ1-2; 7 bases line up with TRBD1. The CDR3 consists of 15 residues. Looked up from germline, CDR1 is SGHAT and CDR2 is FQNNGV. CDR3 loop: CANSLDTTGIYGYTF. CDR3 bases: TGTGCCAACAGCTTGGATACGACAGGGATCTATGGGTACACCTTC. The variable domain in full, completed from reference TRBV11-2 and TRBJ1-2, reads EAGVAQSPRYKIIEKRQSVAFWCNPISGHATLYWYQQILGQGPKLLIQFQNNGVVDDSQLPKDRFSAERLKGVDSTLKIQPAKLEDSAVYLCANSLDTTGIYGYTFGSGTRLTVV.

The chain combines TRBV29-1 with TRBJ2-3; the D gene is possibly TRBD1 (5 bases). The assigned J gene may be wrong: the sequence end matches TRBJ1-5 better. Germline CDR1 is SQVTM and CDR2 is ANQGSEA. The length of the CDR3 is 13 residues. CDR3 nucleotides: TGCAGTGCCACTAGCGGGTTGGGGGATACGCAGCATTTT. This sequence encodes CSATSGLGDTQHF.

This clonotype was seen more than once but under ten times. Mismatch with germline at one junction end may stem from a read error. The chain combines TRBV14 with TRBJ1-3; D may be TRBD1 (5 bases). This CDR3 is 14 amino acids long. Germline CDR1 is SGHDN and CDR2 is FVKESK. The CDR3 region is CASSALGTGNAIYF. The CDR3 coding sequence is TGTGCCAGCAGCGCGCTCGGGACTGGAAACGCCATATATTTT.

Only a few counts were recorded for this clonotype. The chain links TRBV7-3 to TRBJ2-2, with 8 nucleotides matching TRBD1. With V trimmed by 1 base and J by 1 base, 8 bases remained unmatched. CDR3 length: 18 residues. Germline CDR1 SGHTA, CDR2 FQGTGA. The DNA of the CDR3 is TGTGCCAGCAGCTTAAGAGCGGCAGGGGGCTTGAACACCGGGGAGCTGTTTTTT. Its translation is CASSLRAAGGLNTGELFF.

In regard to this clonotype: The CDR3 ends on some other residue instead of the conserved phenylalanine or tryptophan, so this is likely a read error. The chain couples TRBV29-1 to TRBJ2-4, with D perhaps TRBD1 (6 bases). The CDR3 totals 11 residues. V was cut by 8 bases and J by 6 bases, with 11 bases left in between. Germline assignment: CDR1 SQVTM and CDR2 ANQGSEA. The CDR3 nucleotides are TGCAGCATTGGACAGTCAAACATTCAGTACTTA. Translation: CSIGQSNIQYL.

As for this clonotype: Germline is not matched at one junction end, which may reflect a read error. The gene calls are TRBV24-1 and TRBJ2-1, with D possibly matching TRBD2 (7 bases). CDR3 length: 15 amino acids. CDR1 is KGHDR, CDR2 SFDVKD, per germline. The DNA of the CDR3 is TGTGCCGCCAGTGATTTAGGGGGGGCGGTCAATGAGCAGTTCTTC. This encodes CAASDLGGAVNEQFF.

As regards this clonotype: At one end, the junction sequence differs from germline, possibly due to a read error. The chain joins TRBV18 to TRBJ2-2; D possibly corresponds to TRBD1 (6 bases). Germline V gene data show CDR1 as KGHSH and CDR2 as LQKENI. The CDR3 extends over 16 amino acids. The CDR3, as DNA: TGCGCCAGCTCACCACCGGCAGGGGCGAACATCGGGGAGCTGTTTTTT. Encoded protein: CASSPPAGANIGELFF. The whole variable domain, remainder taken from reference TRBV18 and TRBJ2-2, is NAGVMQNPRHLVRRRGQEARLRCSPMKGHSHVYWYRQLPEEGLKFMVYLQKENIIDESGMPKERFSAEFPKEGPSILRIQQVVRGDSAAYFCASSPPAGANIGELFFGEGSRLTVL.

This rearrangement joins TRBV7-9 to TRBJ1-2; 10 positions agree with TRBD1. The CDR3 has 15 amino acids. Germline V CDR1 and CDR2: SEHNR, FQNEAQ (reference sequence). V dropped 5 bases and J dropped 11; count of bases not matched to a gene: 14. The CDR3 DNA follows: TGTGCCAGCAGCAGGGGACAGGGGCCAAAACAAGGATACACCTTC. Its protein is CASSRGQGPKQGYTF.

This sequence joins TRBV18 and TRBJ1-4; D gene unclear. The germline V and J ends were trimmed by 3 bases and 8 bases, with 10 bases remaining between them. The CDR3 spans 13 residues. From germline, CDR1 is KGHSH and CDR2 LQKENI. The CDR3, as DNA: TGTGCCAGCTCACCTTTGCGAGGAGAAAAACTGTTTTTT. This translates into CASSPLRGEKLFF.

In this sample, this clonotype turned up many times. The gene calls are TRBV6-5 and TRBJ2-7, with a tentative D call TRBD1 (6 bases). V gave up 7 bases and J gave up 4 bases, with 11 bases separating them. The CDR3 runs to 12 residues. Germline lookup yields CDR1 MNHEY and CDR2 SVGAGI. The CDR3 nucleotides are TGTGCCAGCACTTCCAGGGGTTACGAGCAGTACTTC. The encoded protein is CASTSRGYEQYF.

This chain uses TRBV29-1 with TRBJ2-7, with 11 positions matching TRBD1. The V segment lost 7 bases and the J segment 6 bases; nucleotides outside the gene matches: 11. This CDR3 has 14 amino acids. The germline CDR1 and CDR2 sequences are SQVTM and ANQGSEA. The CDR3 loop is CSATSGQGVGEQYF. CDR3 sequence (DNA): TGCAGCGCCACGTCGGGACAGGGGGTTGGCGAGCAGTACTTC.

Points on this clonotype: This may arise from a read error, as a much more abundant clone is one base away. The rearrangement joins TRBV5-1 to TRBJ2-3; D not certain. The CDR3 is made up of 15 amino acids. CDR1 and CDR2 from the germline V gene are SGHRS and YFSETQ. CDR3 DNA: TGCGCCAACAGCTTCGAGGCCCACCACACAGATACGCAGTATTTT. This encodes CANSFEAHHTDTQYF.

This chain uses TRBV12-3 or TRBV12-4 with TRBJ1-2; 11 bases line up with TRBD1. J gave up 6 bases and V 6 bases, and 12 bases lay outside the gene matches. The CDR3 sequence is 16 residues long. CDR3 in amino acids: CASSRTGGLSWDGYTF. The CDR3 DNA reads TGTGCCAGCAGCCGGACAGGGGGCCTAAGCTGGGATGGCTACACCTTC.

This clonotype was seen just once. The DNA is left out, because the CDR3 cannot be placed on it with certainty; the CDR3 is given as TCRdb lists it. The chain joins TRBV5-6 to TRBJ2-7; TRBD1, as called in the table, went unchecked against the DNA. The CDR3 sequence runs 14 residues, both termini included. CDR1 and CDR2 from the germline V gene are SGHDT and YYEEEE. The CDR3 is CASSLIFGTGAEYF.

Worth noting for this clonotype: The junction and the germline gene differ at one end; a read error may be behind it. V is TRBV11-2 and J is TRBJ2-1; 10 bases match TRBD1. CDR3 size: 16 residues. Germline V CDR1 and CDR2: SGHAT, FQNNGV. CDR3 sequence (DNA): TGTACCAGCTGCGCTTTAGGGACAGGGGCCCACGATGAGCAGTTCTTC. Its translation: CTSCALGTGAHDEQFF.

J is TRBJ2-5 and V is TRBV20-1, with 13 bases aligning to TRBD2. V was clipped by 5 bases and J by 2 bases; unmatched bases: 5. Per the germline V gene, CDR1 is DFQATT and CDR2 is SNEGSKA (reference sequence). The CDR3 sequence is 15 residues long. The chain's CDR3 is CSAGLAGEGQETQYF. CDR3 in DNA: TGCAGTGCTGGACTAGCGGGAGAGGGTCAAGAGACCCAGTACTTC.